The 19 T cell receptor beta chains listed next were all sequenced from one sample in a study of naive and memory T cell subsets. An equimolar mix of two oligonucleotides served as the beta constant-region primer for TRBC1 and TRBC2. Four rounds of PCR amplified the ligated cDNA using nested alpha and beta constant-region primers plus SP2. TCRdb redid the calling of the UMI-ligation and nested PCR reads with MiXCR, one entry per CDR3 protein. The data show roughly 130,000 distinct CDR3 sequences, with 36% seen just once and 0.9% held by the top ten. The sequencing input was central memory CD4+ T cells from blood. Every receptor here comes from a human donor in good health.

This clonotype was seen more than once but under ten times. The chain couples TRBV5-1 to TRBJ2-1; 8 bases align to TRBD2. This CDR3 has 15 amino acids. From germline, CDR1 is SGHRS and CDR2 YFSETQ. Trimming at V came to 5 bases and at J to 10 bases, leaving 14 bases not matched to a gene. CDR3 in amino acids: CASRPGLAHLWEQFF. The CDR3, as DNA: TGCGCCAGCAGACCCGGACTAGCCCATCTTTGGGAGCAGTTCTTC.

This chain joins TRBV7-9 and TRBJ2-2, with TRBD2 identical over 10 bases. The CDR3 length is 16 residues. Germline V gene lookup returns CDR1 SEHNR and CDR2 FQNEAQ (reference sequence). Trimming took 5 bases from V and 6 from J; bases not matched to a gene: 9. The CDR3 DNA is TGTGCCAGCAGCCTTGCTAGCGGGAGTACCCCCGGGGAGCTGTTTTTT. This encodes CASSLASGSTPGELFF.

The V call is TRBV7-9, the J call TRBJ2-1, with 7 nucleotides matching TRBD2. V was pared by 2 bases and J by 7 bases, with 8 bases of the junction left unmatched. CDR3 length: 15 amino acids. Germline V lookup: CDR1 SEHNR, CDR2 FQNEAQ (reference sequence). DNA for the CDR3: TGTGCCAGCAGCTTAAAGGCGGGAGAGCATAATGAGCAGTTCTTC. It codes for CASSLKAGEHNEQFF.

This clonotype appeared a few times. This chain connects TRBV12-3 or TRBV12-4 to TRBJ2-1, with 7 bases identical to TRBD1. The J segment lost 9 bases and the V segment lost 8 bases, leaving 7 bases of the junction unmatched. The CDR3 is made up of 12 amino acids. CDR3: CASGSTGPEQFF. CDR3 in DNA: TGTGCCAGCGGATCGACAGGGCCTGAGCAGTTCTTC.

The chain carries TRBV2 and TRBJ1-1; the D is unclear. Germline V gives CDR1 SNHLY, CDR2 FYNNEI. Trimming stripped 3 bases from V and 2 bases from J, with 4 bases between. The length of the CDR3 is 12 residues. For the CDR3, the DNA is TGTGCCAGCAGTGAGCCCAACACTGAAGCTTTCTTT. Encoded protein: CASSEPNTEAFF.

Ten or more counts support this clonotype. V gene TRBV20-1 combines with J gene TRBJ2-3; 9 positions agree with TRBD1. From germline, CDR1 is DFQATT and CDR2 SNEGSKA (reference sequence). With V trimmed by 3 bases and J by 7 bases, 2 bases remained unmatched. The CDR3 has 12 residues. The CDR3 nucleotides are TGCAGTGCTAGCGACAGGGGGAATACGCAGTATTTT. Its translation is CSASDRGNTQYF.

The rearrangement links TRBV3-1 to TRBJ2-7; D not certain. The CDR3 spans 14 residues. CDR1 and CDR2 from the germline V gene are LGHDT and YNNKEL (reference sequence). V shed 1 base and J shed 0 bases, with 7 bases lying between them. CDR3 DNA: TGTGCCAGCAGCCAAGTGACAAACTCCTACGAGCAGTACTTC. Translated: CASSQVTNSYEQYF.

The rearrangement uses TRBV28 and TRBJ2-1, with D possibly being TRBD1 (6 bases). Trimming took off 7 bases at V and 0 bases at J, with 22 bases between the two ends. The germline gives CDR1 MDHEN, CDR2 SYDVKM. This CDR3 has 18 residues. CDR3 in DNA: TGTGCCAGCACTCTGGGAACAGGGACCTCCCGCTCCTACAATGAGCAGTTCTTC. It is translated as CASTLGTGTSRSYNEQFF.

CDR3 coding DNA: TGTGCCAGCAGCTTGGGAGCGGGAGCCTACGAGCAGTACTTC. Translated, it gives CASSLGAGAYEQYF. V gene TRBV5-4 combines with J gene TRBJ2-7; 8 bases are shared with TRBD2. Trimming took 0 bases from V and 2 from J; bases not matched to a gene: 1. CDR1 is SGHNT and CDR2 is YYREEE in the germline V gene (reference sequence). The CDR3 spans 14 residues. Based on the CDR3 plus reference TRBV5-4 and TRBJ2-7, the full variable domain is ETGVTQSPTHLIKTRGQQVTLRCSSQSGHNTVSWYQQALGQGPQFIFQYYREEENGRGNFPPRFSGLQFPNYSSELNVNALELDDSALYLCASSLGAGAYEQYFGPGTRLTVT.

This clonotype came up a few times. The chain links TRBV20-1 to TRBJ1-1; D remains ambiguous. Germline values: CDR1 DFQATT, CDR2 SNEGSKA (reference sequence). Trimming shortened V by 8 bases and J by 0 bases, and 13 bases separated the two germline ends. CDR3 length: 13 amino acids. CDR3: CSPERGMNTEAFF. CDR3 coding DNA: TGCAGTCCGGAGCGAGGCATGAACACTGAAGCTTTCTTT.

This chain links TRBV11-2 with TRBJ1-3; 7 positions agree with TRBD1. Germline CDR1 reads SGHAT; CDR2 reads FQNNGV. This CDR3 is built from 15 residues. J was trimmed by 3 bases and V by 0 bases; bases with no gene match: 2. The CDR3 DNA follows: TGTGCCAGCAGCTTAGAGGGGGACAGTGGAAACACCATATATTTT. It translates to CASSLEGDSGNTIYF.

The V gene is TRBV28, the J gene TRBJ2-7; TRBD2 aligns across 7 bases. The CDR3 length is 15 residues. Looked up from germline, CDR1 is MDHEN and CDR2 is SYDVKM. Germline trimming cut 5 bases from V and 2 bases from J; bases unmatched to any gene: 9. Here the CDR3 reads CASSPGGPAPYEQYF. The CDR3 nucleotides read TGTGCCAGCAGTCCGGGGGGACCCGCGCCCTACGAGCAGTACTTC.

This chain uses TRBV5-1 with TRBJ2-5, with D perhaps TRBD1 (6 bases). Germline V gene lookup returns CDR1 SGHRS and CDR2 YFSETQ. CDR3 length: 15 amino acids. Between the trimmed V and J ends, which lost 0 bases and 3 bases, there was a span of 12 bases. This chain's CDR3 is CASSLGQAPEETQYF. The CDR3 bases are TGCGCCAGCAGCTTGGGACAGGCCCCGGAAGAGACCCAGTACTTC. The complete variable domain, with remaining parts taken from reference TRBV5-1 and TRBJ2-5, reads KAGVTQTPRYLIKTRGQQVTLSCSPISGHRSVSWYQQTPGQGLQFLFEYFSETQRNKGNFPGRFSGRQFSNSRSEMNVSTLELGDSALYLCASSLGQAPEETQYFGPGTRLLVL.

Concerning this clonotype: The conserved phenylalanine or tryptophan normally closing the CDR3 is absent here, so this likely arose from a read error. The V call is TRBV3-1, the J call TRBJ2-7; D is perhaps TRBD1 or TRBD2 (5 bases each). The CDR3 covers 12 residues. Germline CDR1 LGHDT, CDR2 YNNKEL (reference sequence). V dropped 6 bases and J dropped 4 bases, with 10 bases sitting between them. The CDR3: CASSGGTYEQYS. The CDR3 nucleotides read TGTGCCAGCAGTGGGGGAACATACGAGCAGTACTCC.

J is TRBJ1-3 and V is TRBV7-2, with 8 bases aligning to TRBD1. Per the germline V gene, CDR1 is SGHTA and CDR2 is FQGNSA. Losses at the gene ends were 4 bases for V and 3 bases for J; bases not matched to a gene: 5. The length of the CDR3 is 15 residues. CDR3 region: CASSSWTGHGNTIYF. The CDR3 DNA reads TGTGCCAGCAGCTCTTGGACAGGGCATGGAAACACCATATATTTT.

The table lists this clonotype with a few counts. The chain is built from TRBV13 and TRBJ2-7; no definite D call. This CDR3 has 13 amino acids. Trimming cost V 0 bases and J 7 bases, with 10 bases left between them. Germline values: CDR1 PRHDT, CDR2 FYEKMQ (reference sequence). Here the CDR3 DNA reads TGTGCCAGCAGCTTAGGCAGGATCCGAGAGCAGTACTTC. Protein product: CASSLGRIREQYF.

This clonotype was picked up a small number of times. The J gene is TRBJ1-2, the V gene TRBV27, with no clear D. The CDR3 contains 15 residues. Germline V gives CDR1 MNHEY, CDR2 SMNVEV (reference sequence). Trimming removed 5 bases at V and 0 bases at J, with 13 bases between. CDR3 nucleotides: TGTGCCAGCAGTCGGGATGGATTTTCTAACTATGGCTACACCTTC. Residues: CASSRDGFSNYGYTF.

The V gene is TRBV6-5, the J gene TRBJ2-3, with 8 bases matching TRBD1. The V and J ends lost 3 bases and 4 bases, in that order; junction bases with no gene match: 9. This CDR3 is built from 16 residues. CDR1 MNHEY and CDR2 SVGAGI come from the germline V gene. The CDR3 loop is CASSYRFGTGADTQYF. CDR3 in DNA: TGTGCCAGCAGTTATAGGTTTGGGACAGGAGCAGATACGCAGTATTTT.

This clonotype has ten or more counts. This sequence joins TRBV28 and TRBJ2-7, with D perhaps matching TRBD1 (5 bases). The CDR3 spans 12 residues. CDR1 and CDR2 (germline): MDHEN, SYDVKM. The V gene lost 5 bases and the J gene lost 7 bases, with 12 bases spanning the gap. The DNA of the CDR3 is TGTGCCAGCAGTCTTAGGGGTCGGGAGCAGTACTTC. Encoded protein: CASSLRGREQYF.